This record concerns one TCR beta chain sequence. This CDR3 region has 14 residues. The germline V gene encodes CDR1 MDHEN and CDR2 SYDVKM. V lost 3 bases and J 3 bases, leaving 12 bases between the germline ends. This record comes from a study of T cell changes during pregnancy in multiple sclerosis. The repertoire was sequenced with immunoSEQ multiplex PCR; TCRdb's copy has only in-frame clones and lacks some. The sample has some 120,000 clones; around 95% are singletons. The receptor was isolated from a female donor with multiple sclerosis, enrolled in a pregnancy study. V and J are TRBV28 and TRBJ2-7, with D possibly matching TRBD1 (5 bases). The source was peripheral blood, collected after pregnancy. The DNA of the CDR3 is TGTGCCAGCAGTTTGGAAGCAGGGCTCTACGAGCAGTACTTC. Translation: CASSLEAGLYEQYF.